This TCR beta chain emerged from a study of cytotoxic CD8 clonotypes in ibrutinib-treated CLL. The CDR3 is made up of 13 amino acids. Trimming removed 6 bases from V and 4 bases from J, with 14 bases in between. Germline V lookup: CDR1 SQVTM, CDR2 ANQGSEA. The data were produced by immunoSEQ multiplex PCR, yet TCRdb's version contains in-frame clones alone and is incomplete. The sample yields 150,000 to 200,000 clones, about 80% seen once. A single count supports this clone. V is TRBV29-1 and J is TRBJ2-3; the D is unclear. This sequence originates from a human donor with chronic lymphocytic leukemia. The material was PBMCs, obtained after 24 months of ibrutinib treatment. The CDR3 DNA reads TGCAGCGTAGTTCCAGGATGGTCAGATACGCAGTATTTT. Protein: CSVVPGWSDTQYF.